These 26 T cell receptor beta chains were all obtained from the same sample, sequenced in a study of blood T cells in healthy people across ages. A second 7 to 11 cycle PCR used barcoded and J-beta primers. Via MiXCR, TCRdb re-called the 5' RACE reads, giving one row per CDR3 protein. The table shows more than 450,000 distinct CDR3 sequences, with around 27% occurring only once. These data also featured in a second study, about T cells of mothers and their children.

Sequenced material: blood. These receptors were obtained from a boy aged 2 to 9 in good health.

J is TRBJ1-4 and V is TRBV6-1; D possibly corresponds to TRBD1 (6 bases). V lost 8 bases, J lost 7 bases, and 17 bases lay in between. In germline, CDR1 is MNHNS, CDR2 SASEGT. The CDR3 spans 14 residues. CDR3 in amino acids: CASVLQGRGEKLFF. The CDR3 DNA reads TGTGCCAGCGTCTTACAGGGACGTGGTGAAAAACTGTTTTTT.

This clonotype was recorded many times. This chain uses TRBV6-2 or TRBV6-3 with TRBJ2-7; D remains unclear. This CDR3 region has 12 residues. In germline, CDR1 is MNHEY, CDR2 SVGEGT. Trimming removed 2 bases at V and 2 bases at J, with 4 bases between. DNA of the CDR3: TGTGCCAGCAGTTACCGGACCTACGAGCAGTACTTC. It codes for CASSYRTYEQYF.

This clonotype was counted at least ten times. The rearrangement uses TRBV7-3 and TRBJ2-5, with a possible D match to TRBD2 (6 bases). In germline, CDR1 is SGHTA, CDR2 FQGTGA. There are 15 residues in the CDR3. Between the trimmed V and J ends, which lost 3 bases and 5 bases, there was a span of 16 bases. In nucleotides, the CDR3 is TGTGCCAGCAGCTTTGGTGGGACTTCAGCGGAGACCCAGTACTTC. Translation: CASSFGGTSAETQYF. The variable domain in full, completed from reference TRBV7-3 and TRBJ2-5, reads GAGVSQTPSNKVTEKGKYVELRCDPISGHTALYWYRQSLGQGPEFLIYFQGTGAADDSGLPNDRFFAVRPEGSVSTLKIQRTERGDSAVYLCASSFGGTSAETQYFGPGTRLLVL.

The chain employs TRBV20-1 and TRBJ1-3; 8 bases fit TRBD1. CDR1 DFQATT and CDR2 SNEGSKA come from the germline V gene (reference sequence). The CDR3 is 11 residues long. The chain's CDR3 is CRDTGGDTIYF. CDR3 sequence (DNA): TGCAGAGATACAGGGGGTGACACCATATATTTT.

The CDR3 spells CASSGSGRSRETQYF. CDR3 bases: TGTGCCAGCAGCGGTAGCGGGAGAAGTCGAGAGACCCAGTACTTC. The chain is built from TRBV7-9 and TRBJ2-5, with 9 nucleotides matching TRBD2. Trimming took 5 bases from V and 4 from J; bases not matched to a gene: 8. CDR1 is SEHNR, CDR2 FQNEAQ, per germline (reference sequence). There are 15 residues in the CDR3.

The chain recombines TRBV7-9 with TRBJ2-3; D is uncertain. CDR3 length: 12 residues. The germline V gene has CDR1 SEHNR and CDR2 FQNEAQ (reference sequence). The V end was cut by 1 base, the J end by 6 bases, with 5 bases between. CDR3 amino acids: CASSLVRDTQYF. The CDR3 region has the DNA TGTGCCAGCAGCTTAGTTCGGGATACGCAGTATTTT.

This sequence joins TRBV20-1 and TRBJ1-2; D is unclear. The CDR3 runs to 12 residues. Germline CDR1 and CDR2: DFQATT and SNEGSKA (reference sequence). The ends were cut back, 6 bases at V and 3 bases at J, with 11 bases in the middle. CDR3 nucleotides: TGCAGTGCCTCAGGCGGTTACTATGGCTACACCTTC. It is translated as CSASGGYYGYTF.

This sequence joins TRBV5-1 and TRBJ2-5, with 7 bases that match TRBD1. CDR1 is SGHRS and CDR2 is YFSETQ in the germline V gene. V trimming: 5 bases; J trimming: 5 bases; junction bases outside the gene matches: 15. This CDR3 comprises 16 residues. CDR3: CASSSEQGIEGETQYF. The CDR3 DNA reads as TGCGCCAGCAGTTCCGAACAGGGGATAGAGGGGGAGACCCAGTACTTC.

The chain is built from TRBV18 and TRBJ2-1, with 10 bases matching TRBD1. The junction had 24 bases not matched to a gene; V was cut back by 4 bases and J by 6 bases. The CDR3 is 21 amino acids. From germline, CDR1 is KGHSH and CDR2 LQKENI. The CDR3: CASSRPSRDRGPQSSGNEQFF. The CDR3 DNA reads as TGTGCCAGCTCACGACCTTCCCGGGACAGGGGCCCCCAGAGCTCGGGCAATGAGCAGTTCTTC.

This clonotype came up a few times. V usage is TRBV2 and J usage is TRBJ2-7; 10 positions match TRBD2. Germline assignment: CDR1 SNHLY and CDR2 FYNNEI. Trimming at V came to 5 bases and at J to 0 bases, leaving 4 bases not matched to a gene. This CDR3 is 15 amino acids long. Here the CDR3 DNA reads TGTGCCAGCAGTAATAGCGGGGGGCCCTCCTACGAGCAGTACTTC. This gives the protein CASSNSGGPSYEQYF. Full variable domain (rest looked up from reference TRBV2 and TRBJ2-7): EPEVTQTPSHQVTQMGQEVILRCVPISNHLYFYWYRQILGQKVEFLVSFYNNEISEKSEIFDDQFSVERPDGSNFTLKIRSTKLEDSAMYFCASSNSGGPSYEQYFGPGTRLTVT.

There are a few counts of this clonotype. The chain couples TRBV27 to TRBJ1-6; D is perhaps TRBD1 (5 bases). This CDR3 has 13 amino acids. V was trimmed by 8 bases and J by 10 bases, leaving 15 bases between them. The germline V gene has CDR1 MNHEY and CDR2 SMNVEV (reference sequence). The CDR3 spells CASGGTVTSPLHF. The CDR3 region has the DNA TGTGCCAGCGGGGGGACGGTGACCTCACCCCTCCACTTT.

This clonotype has a handful of counts. V usage is TRBV5-5 and J usage is TRBJ2-7, with 12 bases matching TRBD1. The CDR3 spans 15 residues. The germline gives CDR1 SGHKS, CDR2 YYEKEE (reference sequence). J was trimmed by 3 bases and V by 2 bases; bases with no gene match: 3. CDR3 nucleotides: TGTGCCAGCAGCTTCGGGACAGGGGGCATCTACGAGCAGTACTTC. Its protein product is CASSFGTGGIYEQYF.

V usage is TRBV5-1 and J usage is TRBJ2-5, with TRBD1 as a possible D gene (6 bases). V was trimmed by 3 bases and J by 5 bases, leaving 17 bases between them. The CDR3 length is 15 residues. CDR1 and CDR2 (germline): SGHRS, YFSETQ. The CDR3 protein is CASSWSDRRGETQYF. DNA of the CDR3: TGCGCCAGCAGCTGGTCAGACAGGAGAGGGGAGACCCAGTACTTC.

Of note for this clonotype: At one boundary the junction diverges from the germline segment, which might be a read error. The chain employs TRBV6-2 or TRBV6-3 and TRBJ2-1; 14 nucleotides align to TRBD2. This CDR3 comprises 17 residues. CDR1 and CDR2 (germline): MNHEY, SVGEGT. The CDR3 loop reads CAGSYSGLAGVYNEQFF. For the CDR3, the DNA is TGTGCCGGCAGTTACTCGGGACTAGCGGGAGTCTACAATGAGCAGTTCTTC.

The rearrangement links TRBV12-3 or TRBV12-4 to TRBJ1-6; D is unclear. There are 14 residues in the CDR3. V was trimmed by 8 bases and J by 4 bases, leaving 12 bases between them. The CDR3 here is CASRLWGYNSPLHF. CDR3 sequence (DNA): TGTGCCAGCCGATTGTGGGGTTATAATTCACCCCTCCACTTT.

This clonotype has just a few counts. The chain recombines TRBV20-1 with TRBJ2-1, with D perhaps being TRBD1 or TRBD2 (6 bases each). This CDR3 is built from 15 residues. Germline V CDR1 and CDR2: DFQATT, SNEGSKA (reference sequence). The V and J ends lost 6 bases and 4 bases respectively, with 19 bases between them. The CDR3 loop reads CSADHTSRGYNEQFF. Written as DNA, the CDR3 is TGCAGTGCCGACCACACTAGCAGGGGTTACAATGAGCAGTTCTTC.

The V call is TRBV2, the J call TRBJ2-5, with 12 bases matching TRBD2. The end of the DNA fits TRBJ2-1 better, so the J call may be wrong. The CDR3 has 14 amino acids. CDR1 and CDR2 from the germline V gene are SNHLY and FYNNEI. The CDR3 loop reads CASSLAGGRDEQFF. DNA of the CDR3: TGTGCCAGCAGTCTAGCGGGAGGGCGCGATGAGCAGTTCTTC.

This clonotype has ten or more counts. This chain links TRBV28 with TRBJ1-1, with D uncertain. The V and J ends lost 2 bases and 1 base respectively, with 8 bases between them. The CDR3 contains 14 residues. Germline CDR1 and CDR2: MDHEN and SYDVKM. Here the CDR3 reads CASSLAGPNTEAFF. Written as DNA, the CDR3 is TGTGCCAGCAGTTTAGCAGGACCGAACACTGAAGCTTTCTTT.

The chain combines TRBV7-2 with TRBJ2-2; TRBD2 matches 7 bases. Germline V gene data show CDR1 as SGHTA and CDR2 as FQGNSA. V gave up 3 bases and J gave up 4 bases; unmatched junction bases: 2. The CDR3 has 14 residues. This CDR3 reads CASSLTSPTGELFF. CDR3 DNA sequence: TGTGCCAGCAGCTTGACTAGCCCCACCGGGGAGCTGTTTTTT.

V gene TRBV12-3 or TRBV12-4 combines with J gene TRBJ2-3; D gene unclear. V was cut by 2 bases and J by 2 bases, with 8 bases left in between. CDR3 length: 14 residues. The CDR3 loop reads CASSLRLFTDTQYF. CDR3 bases: TGTGCCAGCAGTTTACGCCTTTTCACAGATACGCAGTATTTT.

This clonotype was counted a few times. The V and J genes are TRBV12-3 or TRBV12-4 and TRBJ1-1, with a tentative D call TRBD1 (6 bases). This CDR3 contains 13 residues. Between the trimmed V and J ends, which lost 4 bases and 5 bases, there was a span of 11 bases. CDR3 coding DNA: TGTGCCAGCAGTTATACAGGGAGGACTGAAGCTTTCTTT. Its protein product is CASSYTGRTEAFF.

This clonotype was observed many times. The CDR3 nucleotides are TGTGCCATCAGTGAGACGTTCGGACTATTAGGCGGGGAGCTGTTTTTT. It is translated as CAISETFGLLGGELFF. The J gene is TRBJ2-2, the V gene TRBV10-3; TRBD2 is a possible D gene (6 bases). Trimming shortened V by 2 bases and J by 7 bases, and 17 bases separated the two germline ends. The CDR3 sequence is 16 residues long. CDR1 and CDR2 (germline): ENHRY, SYGVKD.

This clonotype came up many times. The chain combines TRBV10-3 with TRBJ2-7; 7 bases fit TRBD1. The J segment lost 3 bases and the V segment lost 2 bases, leaving 4 bases of the junction unmatched. The CDR3 totals 14 residues. The V gene's germline CDR1 is ENHRY and CDR2 SYGVKD. CDR3 protein: CAISEGAGGYEQYF. The CDR3 DNA reads as TGTGCCATCAGTGAGGGGGCAGGGGGCTACGAGCAGTACTTC.

The genes are TRBV2 and TRBJ2-7, with 8 bases aligning to TRBD2. V shed 7 bases and J 1 base; nucleotides not matched to a gene: 6. CDR1 is SNHLY and CDR2 is FYNNEI in the germline V gene. This CDR3 region has 14 residues. CDR3 residues: CASTGGAGSYEQYF. In DNA form, the CDR3 reads TGTGCCAGCACGGGAGGGGCAGGATCCTACGAGCAGTACTTC.

DNA of the CDR3: TGCAGTGCTATCAGGGAGGGAGGGGAGACCCAGTACTTC. Its translation: CSAIREGGETQYF. The rearrangement uses TRBV20-1 and TRBJ2-5; the match to TRBD2 covers 7 bases. The germline V gene encodes CDR1 DFQATT and CDR2 SNEGSKA (reference sequence). V lost 4 bases, J lost 5 bases, and 7 bases stayed unmatched. This CDR3 is built from 13 residues.

The genes are TRBV7-2 and TRBJ1-2; D is unclear. Germline V gives CDR1 SGHTA, CDR2 FQGNSA. CDR3 length: 12 residues. Trimming pared 5 bases from V and 5 bases from J, leaving 9 bases between. CDR3: CASSSRIYGYTF. CDR3 nucleotide sequence: TGTGCCAGCAGCAGCAGGATTTATGGCTACACCTTC.